The entry that follows covers one T cell receptor beta chain sequence. The sample belongs to a study of OX40 agonist ivuxolimab in advanced cancers. The V gene end was trimmed by 5 bases and the J gene end by 8 bases; junction bases not matched to a gene: 9. The CDR3 loop spans 15 amino acids. Germline V CDR1 and CDR2: LNHDA, SQIVND (reference sequence). The method was immunoSEQ multiplex PCR; TCRdb's version includes in-frame clones alone and lacks a portion of them. The profile shows about 67,000 clones, about 89% of them singletons. The sequencing here drew on CD4+ or CD8+ T cells sorted from blood, taken in a trial of the OX40 agonist ivuxolimab. The V call is TRBV19, the J call TRBJ1-2; the match to TRBD1 covers 12 bases. The source of this sequence is an adult with an advanced solid tumor such as melanoma, head and neck, liver or kidney cancer. CDR3 protein: CASSWGTGGAEGYTF. CDR3 in DNA: TGTGCCAGTAGTTGGGGGACAGGGGGCGCGGAAGGCTACACCTTC.